This paragraph covers one TCR beta chain sequence. Its antigen is not known. TCRdb used MiXCR to reprocess the RT-PCR reads, holding one entry per CDR3 protein. The data contain hundreds of thousands of distinct CDR3 sequences, approximately 7.6% of them singletons. Trimming stripped 6 bases from V and 0 bases from J, with 18 bases between. The CDR3 is made up of 17 amino acids. The entry originates in a study of response to subunit inactivated influenza vaccine. Broader study findings: Authors suggested each seasonal flu vaccination may recruit only limited numbers of new T cells.

V gene TRBV12-3 or TRBV12-4 combines with J gene TRBJ2-1, with D perhaps matching TRBD2 (5 bases). This TCR derives from a man in his fifties or sixties who received an inactivated influenza vaccine. This material consisted of PBMCs from blood, taken around 25 months after vaccination. The CDR3 loop is CASRGGGFKVSYNEQFF. CDR3 in DNA: TGTGCCAGCAGAGGAGGCGGGTTTAAAGTCTCCTACAATGAGCAGTTCTTC.